These 9 T cell receptor beta chains share one sample of origin, sequenced in a study of T cell responses to AZD1222 COVID-19 vaccine. The data were produced by immunoSEQ multiplex PCR, yet TCRdb's version contains in-frame clones alone and is incomplete. The sample lists 95,000 to 150,000 clones, roughly nine tenths occurring once. This specimen was peripheral blood, taken on day 0 of AZD1222 vaccination. These receptors originate from an adult in good health.

The genes are TRBV27 and TRBJ1-2; tentatively, D is TRBD1 (5 bases). The V end was cut by 6 bases, the J end by 2 bases, with 13 bases between. Germline values: CDR1 MNHEY, CDR2 SMNVEV (reference sequence). The CDR3 covers 14 residues. DNA of the CDR3: TGTGCCAGCAGAGGCTCGGGACGCAACTATGGCTACACCTTC. It translates to CASRGSGRNYGYTF.

This clone showed up just once. This chain connects TRBV21-1 to TRBJ1-1; TRBD1, as called in the table, went unchecked against the DNA. TRBV21-1 is a pseudogene. The CDR3 has 13 residues. In nucleotides, the CDR3 is TGTGCCAGCAGGAAGGGACAGGGGACTGAAGCTTTCTTT. This sequence encodes CASRKGQGTEAFF.

This chain connects TRBV6-6 to TRBJ1-5; D is unresolved. Between the trimmed V and J ends, which lost 6 bases and 4 bases, there was a span of 7 bases. The germline V gene encodes CDR1 MNHNY and CDR2 SVGAGI (reference sequence). This CDR3 region has 12 residues. In nucleotides, the CDR3 is TGTGCCAGCAGCCGCTTAAATCAGCCCCAGCATTTT. This gives the protein CASSRLNQPQHF.

This clone was recorded a few times. The chain recombines TRBV10-3 with TRBJ1-1; possible D gene TRBD1, 5 bases. The V gene lost 2 bases and the J gene lost 1 base, with 14 bases spanning the gap. This CDR3 is 16 amino acids long. Germline CDR1 and CDR2: ENHRY and SYGVKD. DNA for the CDR3: TGTGCCATCAGTGAGCCCCTGACAGCAAGGAACACTGAAGCTTTCTTT. Amino acids: CAISEPLTARNTEAFF.

As to this clone: Other nucleotide sequences in the sample specify the same CDR3. The V gene is TRBV27, the J gene TRBJ2-6; D gene uncertain. The CDR3 consists of 15 residues. From germline, CDR1 is MNHEY and CDR2 SMNVEV (reference sequence). Trimming took 5 bases from V and 0 from J, leaving 8 bases between them. The DNA for the CDR3 is TGTGCCAGCAGTCCTTCCTACTCTGGGGCCAACGTCCTGACTTTC. Protein sequence: CASSPSYSGANVLTF.

This chain links TRBV15 with TRBJ1-2, with 7 bases that match TRBD1. The CDR3 loop spans 15 amino acids. Germline assignment: CDR1 LNHNV and CDR2 YYDKDF (reference sequence). Trimming took 1 base from V and 4 from J; bases not matched to a gene: 6. The CDR3 region has the DNA TGTGCCACCAGCAGAGGCAGAGGGACAGCCTATGGCTACACCTTC. Encoded protein: CATSRGRGTAYGYTF.

This clone has a handful of counts. This chain connects TRBV7-9 to TRBJ1-1; TRBD1 matches at 9 bases. V lost 5 bases and J lost 4; bases outside the gene matches: 5. Germline V gene data show CDR1 as SEHNR and CDR2 as FQNEAQ (reference sequence). This CDR3 comprises 14 residues. The CDR3 loop is CASSQGQGFTEAFF. As DNA, the CDR3 is TGTGCCAGCAGCCAGGGACAGGGTTTCACTGAAGCTTTCTTT.

The V gene is TRBV3-1 (or the pseudogene TRBV3-2), the J gene TRBJ1-2; 7 bases are a match to TRBD1. This CDR3 spans 15 amino acids. From germline, CDR1 is LGHDT and CDR2 YNNKEL (reference sequence). With V trimmed by 4 bases and J by 2 bases, 7 bases remained unmatched. For the CDR3, the DNA is TGTGCCAGCAGCCGGGGGGACAGCACAAACTATGGCTACACCTTC. Its protein product is CASSRGDSTNYGYTF.

The V gene is TRBV9, the J gene TRBJ1-3; 10 nucleotides align to TRBD1. CDR3 length: 17 amino acids. Germline values: CDR1 SGDLS, CDR2 YYNGEE. V was clipped by 2 bases and J by 2 bases; unmatched bases: 7. The CDR3 sequence: CASSVRQGASAGNTIYF. CDR3 coding DNA: TGTGCCAGCAGCGTCCGACAGGGGGCTTCAGCTGGAAACACCATATATTTT.